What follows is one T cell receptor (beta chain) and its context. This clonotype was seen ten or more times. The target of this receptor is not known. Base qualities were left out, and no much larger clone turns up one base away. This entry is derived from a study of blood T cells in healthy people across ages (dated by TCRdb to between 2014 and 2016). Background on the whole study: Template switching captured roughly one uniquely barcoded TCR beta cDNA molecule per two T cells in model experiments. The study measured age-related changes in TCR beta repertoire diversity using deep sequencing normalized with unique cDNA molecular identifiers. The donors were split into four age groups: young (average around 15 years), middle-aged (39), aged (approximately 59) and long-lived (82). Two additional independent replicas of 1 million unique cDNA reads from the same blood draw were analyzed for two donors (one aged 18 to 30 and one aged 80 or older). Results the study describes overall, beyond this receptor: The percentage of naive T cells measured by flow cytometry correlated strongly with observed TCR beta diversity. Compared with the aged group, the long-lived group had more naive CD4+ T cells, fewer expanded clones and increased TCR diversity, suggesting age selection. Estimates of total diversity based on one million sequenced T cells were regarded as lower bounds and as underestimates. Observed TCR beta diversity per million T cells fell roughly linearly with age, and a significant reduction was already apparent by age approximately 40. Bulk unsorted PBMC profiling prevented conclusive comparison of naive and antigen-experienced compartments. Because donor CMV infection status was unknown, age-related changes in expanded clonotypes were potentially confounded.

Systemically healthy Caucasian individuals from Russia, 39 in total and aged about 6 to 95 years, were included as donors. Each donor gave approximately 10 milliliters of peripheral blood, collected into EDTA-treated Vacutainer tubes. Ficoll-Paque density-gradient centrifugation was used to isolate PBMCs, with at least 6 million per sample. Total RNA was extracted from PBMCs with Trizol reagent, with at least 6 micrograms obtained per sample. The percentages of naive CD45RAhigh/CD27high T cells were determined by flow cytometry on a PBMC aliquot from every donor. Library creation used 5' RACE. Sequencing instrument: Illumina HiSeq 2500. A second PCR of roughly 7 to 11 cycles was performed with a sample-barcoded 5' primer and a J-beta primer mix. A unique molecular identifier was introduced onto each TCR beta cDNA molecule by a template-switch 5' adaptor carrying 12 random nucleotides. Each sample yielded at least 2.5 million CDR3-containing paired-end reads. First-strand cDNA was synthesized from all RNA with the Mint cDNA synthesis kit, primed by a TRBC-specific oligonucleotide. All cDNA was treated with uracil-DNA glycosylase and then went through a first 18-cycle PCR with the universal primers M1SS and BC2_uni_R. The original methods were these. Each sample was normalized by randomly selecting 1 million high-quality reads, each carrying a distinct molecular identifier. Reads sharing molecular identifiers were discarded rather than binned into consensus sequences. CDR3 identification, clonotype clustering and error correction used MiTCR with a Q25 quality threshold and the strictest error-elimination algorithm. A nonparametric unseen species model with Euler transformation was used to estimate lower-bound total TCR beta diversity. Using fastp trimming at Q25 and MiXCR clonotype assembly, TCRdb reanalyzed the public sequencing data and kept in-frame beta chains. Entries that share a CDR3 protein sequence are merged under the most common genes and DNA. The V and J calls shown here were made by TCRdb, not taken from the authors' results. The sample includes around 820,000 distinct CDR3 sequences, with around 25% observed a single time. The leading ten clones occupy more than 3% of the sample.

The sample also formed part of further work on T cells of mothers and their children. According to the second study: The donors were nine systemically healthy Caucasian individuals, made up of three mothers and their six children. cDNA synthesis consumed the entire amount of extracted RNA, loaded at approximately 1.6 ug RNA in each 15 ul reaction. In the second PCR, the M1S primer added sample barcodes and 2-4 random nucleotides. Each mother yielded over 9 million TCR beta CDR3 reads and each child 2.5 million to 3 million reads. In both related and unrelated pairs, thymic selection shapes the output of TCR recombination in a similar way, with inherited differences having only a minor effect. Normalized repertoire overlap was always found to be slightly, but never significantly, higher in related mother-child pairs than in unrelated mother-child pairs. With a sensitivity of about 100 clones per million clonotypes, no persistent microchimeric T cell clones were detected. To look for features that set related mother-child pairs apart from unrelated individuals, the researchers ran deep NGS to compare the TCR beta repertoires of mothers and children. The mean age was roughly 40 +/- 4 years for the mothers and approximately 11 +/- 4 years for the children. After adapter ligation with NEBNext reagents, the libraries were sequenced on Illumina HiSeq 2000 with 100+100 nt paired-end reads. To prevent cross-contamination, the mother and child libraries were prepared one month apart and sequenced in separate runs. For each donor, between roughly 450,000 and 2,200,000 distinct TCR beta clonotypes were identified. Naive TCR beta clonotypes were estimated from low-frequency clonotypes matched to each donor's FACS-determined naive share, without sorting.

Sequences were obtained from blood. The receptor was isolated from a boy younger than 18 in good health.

The base sequence is TGCGCCAGCAGCCAAGACAGGGCATCCGAGCAGTACTTC. Translated, this is CASSQDRASEQYF. Recombination linked TRBV4-3 to TRBJ2-7; 5 matching bases give a weak D call of TRBD1. The CDR3 has 13 amino acids, counting the end cysteine and phenylalanine. Only the CDR3 region is kept as DNA, spanning 39 bases read in frame from base 1. Via the germline V gene, CDR1 is LGHNA and CDR2 YSLEER. V gives up 0 bases and J gives up 6 bases, and the segment between their germline ends measures 9 bases.